Listed below are T cell receptor beta chains from one sample, sequenced in a study of cytomegalovirus exposure and HLA in healthy donors. Libraries were prepared by immunoSEQ multiplex PCR; TCRdb keeps only in-frame clonotypes and omits some of them. The sample records 220,000 or so clones, 75% to 85% being singletons. Sequenced sample: PBMCs. Source of these receptors: a woman aged 40 to 55 in good health and CMV-seronegative. Each CDR3 is given with its conserved first and last residue. D genes are given only for firm matches. Rows give clone size only sometimes, using once, few, many, or a class for an expanded clone.

V: TRBV10-2
size: once
D: NA
J: TRBJ1-4
CDR3: CASSDRAGNEKLFF
DNA: TGCGCCAGCAGTGACCGAGCGGGAAATGAAAAACTGTTTTTT

V: TRBV27
size: NA
D: NA
J: TRBJ1-2
CDR3: CASSPSGGSVYGYTF
DNA: TGTGCCAGCAGCCCCAGTGGGGGGAGCGTCTATGGCTACACCTTC

V: TRBV12-5
size: NA
D: NA
J: TRBJ2-1
CDR3: CASGLQGSSYNEQFF
DNA: TGTGCTAGTGGCCTGCAGGGCAGCTCCTACAATGAGCAGTTCTTC

V: TRBV7-9
size: once
D: NA
J: TRBJ1-2
CDR3: CASSYHGGNYGYTF
DNA: TGTGCCAGCAGCTACCACGGGGGGAACTATGGCTACACCTTC

V: TRBV28
size: NA
D: NA
J: TRBJ1-3
CDR3: CASSLYRDGAGDSGNTIYF
DNA: TGTGCCAGCAGTTTATACCGCGACGGGGCAGGGGACTCTGGAAACACCATATATTTT

V: TRBV5-1
size: NA
D: TRBD2
J: TRBJ2-4
CDR3: CASSLAGLGYNIQYF
DNA: TGCGCCAGCAGCTTGGCTGGACTAGGTTACAACATTCAGTACTTC

V: TRBV19
size: NA
D: NA
J: TRBJ1-1
CDR3: CASSIVPDTEAFF
DNA: TGTGCCAGTAGTATAGTCCCGGACACTGAAGCTTTCTTT

V: TRBV2
size: NA
D: NA
J: TRBJ2-7
CDR3: CASSAAYEQYF
DNA: TGTGCCAGCAGTGCGGCCTACGAGCAGTACTTC

V: TRBV29-1
size: NA
D: NA
J: TRBJ2-3
CDR3: CSVEGRDTQYF
DNA: TGCAGCGTTGAAGGGAGAGATACGCAGTATTTT

V: TRBV6-1
size: NA
D: NA
J: TRBJ1-2
CDR3: CASSEGTVDYGYTF
DNA: TGTGCCAGCAGTGAAGGGACAGTGGACTATGGCTACACCTTC

V: TRBV13
size: NA
D: NA
J: TRBJ1-1
CDR3: CASSLTREAFF
DNA: TGTGCCAGCAGCTTAACTCGTGAAGCTTTCTTT

V: TRBV9
size: NA
D: NA
J: TRBJ2-1
CDR3: CASSVAGAGLLYNEQFF
DNA: TGTGCCAGCAGCGTAGCTGGTGCAGGGCTTTTGTACAATGAGCAGTTCTTC

V: TRBV5-1
size: NA
D: TRBD1
J: TRBJ1-2
CDR3: CASSPGQGYGYTF
DNA: TGCGCCAGCAGCCCCGGACAGGGATATGGCTACACCTTC

V: TRBV7-9
size: NA
D: TRBD1
J: TRBJ2-7
CDR3: CASSMGTGGSRYEQYF
DNA: TGTGCCAGCAGTATGGGGACAGGGGGTTCCCGCTACGAGCAGTACTTC

V: TRBV19
size: NA
D: NA
J: TRBJ1-1
CDR3: CASSMGDMNTEAFF
DNA: TGTGCCAGTAGTATGGGGGACATGAACACTGAAGCTTTCTTT

V: TRBV4-2
size: NA
D: NA
J: TRBJ1-2
CDR3: CASSPLRWVDGYTF
DNA: TGTGCCAGCAGCCCGCTGAGGTGGGTTGACGGCTACACCTTC

V: TRBV27
size: few
D: NA
J: TRBJ1-1
CDR3: CASSPLYRVDTEAFF
DNA: TGTGCCAGCAGTCCGTTGTACAGGGTGGACACTGAAGCTTTCTTT

V: TRBV2
size: NA
D: TRBD2
J: TRBJ2-5
CDR3: CASTRLAVQETQYF
DNA: TGTGCCAGCACACGACTAGCGGTACAAGAGACCCAGTACTTC

V: TRBV2
size: NA
D: TRBD1
J: TRBJ1-1
CDR3: CASRVGQGRTEAFF
DNA: TGTGCCAGCAGGGTGGGACAGGGGAGGACTGAAGCTTTCTTT

V: TRBV29-1
size: NA
D: TRBD1
J: TRBJ2-7
CDR3: CSVGGQGYEQYF
DNA: TGCAGCGTTGGGGGACAGGGCTACGAGCAGTACTTC

V: TRBV19
size: few
D: NA
J: TRBJ1-5
CDR3: CASSSPRGARLLNQPQHF
DNA: TGTGCCAGTAGTAGCCCCCGGGGGGCGCGTTTACTCAATCAGCCCCAGCATTTT

V: TRBV18
size: NA
D: TRBD1
J: TRBJ2-3
CDR3: CASSPLRQGANGTDTQYF
DNA: TGTGCCAGCTCACCTTTGCGACAGGGGGCAAATGGCACAGATACGCAGTATTTT

V: TRBV28
size: NA
D: NA
J: TRBJ2-1
CDR3: CASSPASADSYNEQFF
DNA: TGTGCCAGCAGTCCCGCTAGCGCTGACTCCTACAATGAGCAGTTCTTC

V: TRBV6-5
size: NA
D: TRBD2
J: TRBJ2-7
CDR3: CASSLAGGPYEQYF
DNA: TGTGCCAGCAGTCTAGCGGGAGGGCCCTACGAGCAGTACTTC